The rows below give T cell receptor beta chains drawn from one sample of a study of long-term antiretroviral therapy in people with HIV. Data came from immunoSEQ multiplex PCR; TCRdb stores just in-frame clones and leaves some out. Among tens of thousands of clones listed, over 75% were seen once. The source was unsorted PBMCs, collected 3 years after starting antiretroviral therapy. The receptors originated from a middle-aged man with HIV. Each CDR3 is given with its conserved first and last residue. D genes are given only for firm matches. Clone sizes are given selectively: once, few, many, or a class where the clone is expanded.

D gene	V gene	J gene	clone size	CDR3 DNA	CDR3 protein
.	TRBV6-6	TRBJ2-7	few	TGTGCCAGCAGTTACTCTAGCGTAGATGAGCAGTACTTC	CASSYSSVDEQYF
.	TRBV9	TRBJ1-4	once	TGTGCCAGCAGCGTGACGGGTGAAAAACTGTTTTTT	CASSVTGEKLFF
TRBD1	TRBV7-8	TRBJ2-5	.	TGTGCCAGCAGCTTAGCCAGGGGGAGAGAGACCCAGTACTTC	CASSLARGRETQYF
.	TRBV9	TRBJ1-2	.	TGTGCCAGCAGCGTAGGGGGGGCGAACTATGGCTACACCTTC	CASSVGGANYGYTF
.	TRBV6-1	TRBJ1-5	.	TGTGCCAGCAGTGAAGCAGGGGTCAATCAGCCCCAGCATTTT	CASSEAGVNQPQHF
TRBD1	TRBV15	TRBJ2-7	.	TGTGCCACCAGCAGAGATGGGGGTGGGACAGGGAGAAACGAGCAGTACTTC	CATSRDGGGTGRNEQYF
.	TRBV7-2	TRBJ1-5	.	TGTGCCAGCAGCTTAGGACTTGGTCCCCAGCATTTT	CASSLGLGPQHF
.	TRBV2	TRBJ2-3	.	TGTGCCAGCAGTGTTTTAGAACAGGACCTGGGAGATACGCAGTATTTT	CASSVLEQDLGDTQYF
.	TRBV5-4	TRBJ1-2	.	TGTGCCAGCAGCAGGACCGCTCCTAACTATGGCTACACCTTC	CASSRTAPNYGYTF
.	TRBV7-9	TRBJ2-7	.	TGTGCCAGCAGCTTAGAAGGAAATAGCCACGAGCAGTACTTC	CASSLEGNSHEQYF
TRBD2	TRBV27	TRBJ2-7	once	TGTGCCAGCAGTTTATCGCGTGGACTAGCGGGGGCCCCCTACGAGCAGTACTTC	CASSLSRGLAGAPYEQYF
.	TRBV5-1	TRBJ2-1	.	TGCGCCAGCAGAGCGATCTCAAGGGATGAGCAGTTCTTC	CASRAISRDEQFF
.	TRBV7-9	TRBJ2-3	.	TGTGCCAGCAGCCCACCGGGGGGCAGACCTAGCACAGATACGCAGTATTTT	CASSPPGGRPSTDTQYF
.	TRBV19	TRBJ1-4	once	TGTGCCAGTAGTATAGATATCGGTGAAAAACTGTTTTTT	CASSIDIGEKLFF
.	TRBV11-3	TRBJ2-1	.	TGTGCCAGCAGCTTAGACGCTGGGGCCGGGACCTACAATGAGCAGTTCTTC	CASSLDAGAGTYNEQFF
.	TRBV2	TRBJ2-7	.	TGTGCCAACCTTGTAAGGTTAGACGAGCAGTACTTC	CANLVRLDEQYF
TRBD2	TRBV4-1	TRBJ2-2	.	TGCGCCAGCAGCCACTCTGCTAGCGGGAGCGCCGGGGAGCTGTTTTTT	CASSHSASGSAGELFF
.	TRBV2	TRBJ2-3	medium-sized	TGTGCCAGCAGTGAGGCAGAAAACACAGATACGCAGTATTTT	CASSEAENTDTQYF
TRBD1	TRBV19	TRBJ2-2	.	TGTGCCAGTAGTATTGGGTCAGGGGGTGATTTTGCGAACACCGGGGAGCTGTTTTTT	CASSIGSGGDFANTGELFF
TRBD1	TRBV11-2	TRBJ1-2	.	TGTGCCAGCAGCTTAGATCGGACAGGGTATGGCTACACCTTC	CASSLDRTGYGYTF
TRBD1	TRBV27	TRBJ1-6	.	TGTGCCAGCAGTTCGGCGACAGGGTTGGGTTCACCCCTCCACTTT	CASSSATGLGSPLHF
TRBD2	TRBV27	TRBJ2-3	.	TGTGCCAGCAGTTTATCGCCGTCTAGCGGACGCACAGATACGCAGTATTTT	CASSLSPSSGRTDTQYF
TRBD2	TRBV5-1	TRBJ2-2	.	TGCGCCAGCAGCTCGGGGGGGACTAGCGCGAACACCGGGGAGCTGTTTTTT	CASSSGGTSANTGELFF
.	TRBV7-9	TRBJ1-1	.	TGTGCCAGCAGCTTATCGGACGAGGGGCCCGAAGCTTTCTTT	CASSLSDEGPEAFF
TRBD2	TRBV9	TRBJ2-1	.	TGTGCCAGCAGCCCTGGACTAGCGGATCGAAATGAGCAGTTCTTC	CASSPGLADRNEQFF
.	TRBV14	TRBJ1-1	.	TGTGCCAGCAGCCAAGAAGACTGGAACACTGAAGCTTTCTTT	CASSQEDWNTEAFF
.	TRBV4-1	TRBJ1-5	.	TGCGCCAGCAGCCAAGACCAAAATAGCAATCAGCCCCAGCATTTT	CASSQDQNSNQPQHF
.	TRBV6-1	TRBJ1-5	.	TGTGCCAGCAGTGAATCAGGGGTTGGCAATCAGCCCCAGCATTTT	CASSESGVGNQPQHF
TRBD1	TRBV19	TRBJ1-5	.	TGTGCCAGTAGCGGGACAGGGGAGGATCAGCCCCAGCATTTT	CASSGTGEDQPQHF
.	TRBV20-1	TRBJ1-1	.	TGCAGTGTTCTTAGGGGACCCGAAGCTTTCTTT	CSVLRGPEAFF
.	TRBV7-9	TRBJ2-5	.	TGTGCCAGCAGCTTAGAGGTGGGGGGCCCTCAAGAGACCCAGTACTTC	CASSLEVGGPQETQYF
TRBD1	TRBV2	TRBJ1-2	.	TGTGCCAGCAGGAAGACAGGGGCCTATGGCTACACCTTC	CASRKTGAYGYTF
.	TRBV5-6	TRBJ2-7	.	TGTGCCAGCAGCTCCCCCGGCGACGGTTTGTACGAGCAGTACTTC	CASSSPGDGLYEQYF
.	TRBV5-1	TRBJ1-4	.	TGCGCCAGCAGCAACCGGGACGGTAATGAAAAACTGTTTTTT	CASSNRDGNEKLFF
.	TRBV7-9	TRBJ1-1	.	TGTGCCAGCAGCTTATCCCCCGACGGATCGAACACTGAAGCTTTCTTT	CASSLSPDGSNTEAFF
TRBD1	TRBV7-8	TRBJ2-7	.	TGTGCCAGCAGCTCCCGACCGGGACAGGCACCCTACGAGCAGTACTTC	CASSSRPGQAPYEQYF
.	TRBV13	TRBJ2-1	.	TGTGCCAGCAGCTTATATGTGCAGTCCAAACTATACAATGAGCAGTTCTTC	CASSLYVQSKLYNEQFF
TRBD1	TRBV13	TRBJ1-2	.	TGTGCCAGCAGCTTAGGGTGGCAGGGGGAAGTTGACTACACCTTC	CASSLGWQGEVDYTF
TRBD1	TRBV5-6	TRBJ1-2	.	TGTGCCAGCAGCTTGCTGGTGCTCGGACAGGGTGAATCCTATGGCTACACCTTC	CASSLLVLGQGESYGYTF
.	TRBV5-1	TRBJ2-5	.	TGCGCCAGCGGTATGTTGGGGCGGGAGACCCAGTACTTC	CASGMLGRETQYF
.	TRBV7-2	TRBJ2-7	.	TGTGCCAGCAGCTTAGAAGCATTTTTCTCCTACGAGCAGTACTTC	CASSLEAFFSYEQYF
.	TRBV9	TRBJ2-7	.	TGTGCCAGCAGCGTAGAGCCTACCTACGAGCAGTACTTC	CASSVEPTYEQYF
.	TRBV5-5	TRBJ2-7	.	TGTGCCAGCAGCTTGGCACTGGCAGCCGGCTCCTACGAGCAGTACTTC	CASSLALAAGSYEQYF
.	TRBV7-2	TRBJ1-5	.	TGTGCCAGCAGCTTTTTTGCAGGGAATCAGCCCCAGCATTTT	CASSFFAGNQPQHF
.	TRBV7-6	TRBJ2-1	.	TGTGCCAGCAGCTGGGGGGTGTACAATGAGCAGTTCTTC	CASSWGVYNEQFF
.	TRBV7-8	TRBJ1-1	.	TGTGCCAGCAGCCCCTTGGGGGGTTGGGCAATGAACACTGAAGCTTTCTTT	CASSPLGGWAMNTEAFF
TRBD1	TRBV11-2	TRBJ1-1	.	TGTGCCAGCAGTTGGACAGGGTACACTGAAGCTTTCTTT	CASSWTGYTEAFF
.	TRBV6-5	TRBJ1-1	.	TGTGCCAGCAGTTACTCCCCTGACGGCAGACCCGAAGCTTTCTTT	CASSYSPDGRPEAFF
TRBD1	TRBV12-5	TRBJ2-7	few	TGTGCTAGTGCTTGGGACAGGGAGTACGAGCAGTACTTC	CASAWDREYEQYF
.	TRBV9	TRBJ2-7	.	TGTGCCAGCAGCCCCCCCAGCTCCTACGAGCAGTACTTC	CASSPPSSYEQYF
TRBD1	TRBV9	TRBJ1-2	once	TGTGCCAGCAGCGAGGGACAGGGACAAGGGACCTACTATGGCTACACCTTC	CASSEGQGQGTYYGYTF
.	TRBV18	TRBJ1-2	.	TGTGCCAGCTCACCACCTGACACGGTATATGGCTACACCTTC	CASSPPDTVYGYTF